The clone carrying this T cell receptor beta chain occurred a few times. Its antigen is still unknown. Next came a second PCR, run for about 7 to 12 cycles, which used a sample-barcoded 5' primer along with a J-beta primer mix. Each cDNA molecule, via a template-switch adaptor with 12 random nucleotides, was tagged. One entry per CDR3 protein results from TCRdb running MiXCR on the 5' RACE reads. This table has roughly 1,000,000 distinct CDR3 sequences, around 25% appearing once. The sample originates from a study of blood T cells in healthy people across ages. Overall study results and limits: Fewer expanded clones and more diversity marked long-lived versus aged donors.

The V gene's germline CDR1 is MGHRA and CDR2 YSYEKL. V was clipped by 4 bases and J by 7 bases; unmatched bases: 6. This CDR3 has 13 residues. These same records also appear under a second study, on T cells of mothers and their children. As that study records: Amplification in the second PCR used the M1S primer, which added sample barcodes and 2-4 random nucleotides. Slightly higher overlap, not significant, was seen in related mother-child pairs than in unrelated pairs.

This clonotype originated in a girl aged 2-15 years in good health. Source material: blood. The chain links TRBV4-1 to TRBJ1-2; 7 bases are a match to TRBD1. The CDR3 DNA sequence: TGCGCCAGCAGCCCGGACAGGTCCTCTGGCTACACCTTC. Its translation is CASSPDRSSGYTF.